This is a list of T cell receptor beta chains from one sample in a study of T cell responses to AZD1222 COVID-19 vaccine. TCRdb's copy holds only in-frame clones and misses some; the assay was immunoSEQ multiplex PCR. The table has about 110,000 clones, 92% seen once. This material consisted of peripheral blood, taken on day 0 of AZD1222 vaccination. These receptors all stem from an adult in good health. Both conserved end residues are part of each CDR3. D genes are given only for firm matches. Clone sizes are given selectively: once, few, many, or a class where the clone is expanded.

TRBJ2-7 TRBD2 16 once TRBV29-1 TGCAGCGTTGCCTCTTCCGGGACTAGCGGGATGAGGGAGCAGTACTTC CSVASSGTSGMREQYF
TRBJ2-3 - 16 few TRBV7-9 TGTGCCAGCAGCTTGTCGGCTAGCGCTTCCACAGATACGCAGTATTTT CASSLSASASTDTQYF
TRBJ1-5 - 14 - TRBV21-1 TGTGCCAGCAGCATTCCGGGACAAAATCAGCCCCAGCATTTT CASSIPGQNQPQHF
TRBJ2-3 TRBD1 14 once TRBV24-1 TGTGCCACCAGGGGACAGGGAAACACAGATACGCAGTATTTT CATRGQGNTDTQYF
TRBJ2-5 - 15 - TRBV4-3 TGCGCCAGCAGCCAAGTTGACAGCTTCCAAGAGACCCAGTACTTC CASSQVDSFQETQYF
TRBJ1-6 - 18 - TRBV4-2 TGTGCCAGCAGCCACCGGGAGATGGCGGGATCCTATAATTCACCCCTCCACTTT CASSHREMAGSYNSPLHF
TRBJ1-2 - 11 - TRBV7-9 TGTGCCAGCAGCTTGACAGGCGGCTACACCTTC CASSLTGGYTF
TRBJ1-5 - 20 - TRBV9 TGTGCCAGCTATCATCCCGACGACCCTCGAGGACGGATTAGCAATCAGCCCCAGCATTTT CASYHPDDPRGRISNQPQHF
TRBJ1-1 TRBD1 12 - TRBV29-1 TGCAGCGGAGAGGACAGGGTGGGTGAAGCTTTCTTT CSGEDRVGEAFF
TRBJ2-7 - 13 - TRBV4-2 TGTGCCAGCAGCCAACCGAACTCCTACGAGCAGTACTTC CASSQPNSYEQYF
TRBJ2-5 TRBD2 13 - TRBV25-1 TGTGCCAGCAGAAGCGGGGGCCAAGAGACCCAGTACTTC CASRSGGQETQYF
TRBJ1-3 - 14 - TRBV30 TGTGCCTGGGGACGGGGGGGCGACGGAAACACCATATATTTT CAWGRGGDGNTIYF
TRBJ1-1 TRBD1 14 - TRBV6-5 TGTGCCAGCAGCCAGGACAGGAGATACACTGAAGCTTTCTTT CASSQDRRYTEAFF
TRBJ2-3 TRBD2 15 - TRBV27 TGTGCCAGCAGTTCCCCAATAGCGGGAGTTGATACGCAGTATTTT CASSSPIAGVDTQYF
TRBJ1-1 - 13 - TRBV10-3 TGTGCCATCAGCGGGAGGGTGGCCACTGAAGCTTTCTTT CAISGRVATEAFF
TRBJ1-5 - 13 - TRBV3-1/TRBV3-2 TGTGCCAGCAGCCAAGACAGGAATCAGCCCCAGCATTTT CASSQDRNQPQHF
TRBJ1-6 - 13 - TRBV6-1 TGTGCCAGCAGTGACCGGGCCGGGCTAACCCTCCACTTT CASSDRAGLTLHF
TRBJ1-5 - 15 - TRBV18 TGTGCCAGCTCACTGTCAGGAGATAGCAATCAGCCCCAGCATTTT CASSLSGDSNQPQHF
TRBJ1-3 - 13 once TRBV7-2 TGTGCCAGCAGCCGGGACCGCGGAAACACCATATATTTT CASSRDRGNTIYF
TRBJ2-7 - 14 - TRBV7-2 TGTGCCAGCAGCCGGACAGTAATCCCCTACGAGCAGTACTTC CASSRTVIPYEQYF
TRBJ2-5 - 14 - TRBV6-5 TGTGCCAGCAGTTACTTTTACGGGGGAGAGACCCAGTACTTC CASSYFYGGETQYF
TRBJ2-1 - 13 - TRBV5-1 TGCGCCAGCAGGTATGACTTGTACAATGAGCAGTTCTTC CASRYDLYNEQFF
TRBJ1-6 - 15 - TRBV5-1 TGCGCCAGCAGCTTGTTCGGCAGGGCTGATTCACCCCTCCACTTT CASSLFGRADSPLHF
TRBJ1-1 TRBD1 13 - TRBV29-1 TGCAGCGTTTTACAGGGGGTGAACACTGAAGCTTTCTTT CSVLQGVNTEAFF
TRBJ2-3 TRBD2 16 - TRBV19 TGTGCCAGTAGTCCACCGACTAGCGGGGTGACAGATACGCAGTATTTT CASSPPTSGVTDTQYF
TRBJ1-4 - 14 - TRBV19 TGTGCCAGTAGTATAGGAACAGGCAATGAAAAACTGTTTTTT CASSIGTGNEKLFF
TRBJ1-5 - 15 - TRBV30 TGTGCCTGGAGTGTACACGGAACAGGGACTCAGCCCCAGCATTTT CAWSVHGTGTQPQHF
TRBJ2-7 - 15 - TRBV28 TGTGCCAGCAGTCTTTCCGGGACCCACAACTACGAGCAGTACTTC CASSLSGTHNYEQYF
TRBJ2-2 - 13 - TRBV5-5 TGTGCCAGCAGCTTGGGGCCTACCGGGGAGCTGTTTTTT CASSLGPTGELFF
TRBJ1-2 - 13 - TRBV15 TGTGCCACCAGCAGAGGGACAGACTATGGCTACACCTTC CATSRGTDYGYTF
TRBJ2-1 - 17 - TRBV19 TGTGCCAGTAGTATGGGGGCGGCAGAGACCTCCTACAATGAGCAGTTCTTC CASSMGAAETSYNEQFF